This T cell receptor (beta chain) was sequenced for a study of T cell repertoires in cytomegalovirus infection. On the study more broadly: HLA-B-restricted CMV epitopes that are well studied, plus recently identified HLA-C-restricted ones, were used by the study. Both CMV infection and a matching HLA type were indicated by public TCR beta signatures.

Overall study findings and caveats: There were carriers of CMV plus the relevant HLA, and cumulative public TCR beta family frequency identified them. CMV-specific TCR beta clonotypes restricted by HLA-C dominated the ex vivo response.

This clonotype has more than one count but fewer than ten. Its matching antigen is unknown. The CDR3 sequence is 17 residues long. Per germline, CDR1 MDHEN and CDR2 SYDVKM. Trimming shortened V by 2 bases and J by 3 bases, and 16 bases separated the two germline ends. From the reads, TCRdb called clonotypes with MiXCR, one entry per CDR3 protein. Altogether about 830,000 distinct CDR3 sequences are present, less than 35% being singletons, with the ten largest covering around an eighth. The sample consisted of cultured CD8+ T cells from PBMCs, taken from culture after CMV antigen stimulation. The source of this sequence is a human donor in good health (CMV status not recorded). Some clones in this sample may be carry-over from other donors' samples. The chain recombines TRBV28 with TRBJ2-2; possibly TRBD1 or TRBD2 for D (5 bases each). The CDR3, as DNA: TGTGCCAGCAGTTTAGGGCCGGGACCAAGGGACACCGGGGAGCTGTTTTTT. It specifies CASSLGPGPRDTGELFF.